This T cell receptor (beta chain) was captured in a study of T cells in Graves' hyperthyroidism and ophthalmopathy (dated by TCRdb to between 2019 and 2020). Context from the whole study: Peripheral blood samples were taken at the time of initial diagnosis, prior to any treatment. To identify distinguishing TCR V-J signatures, a discovery cohort of roughly 100 patients was used, comprising under 45 with Graves' ophthalmopathy and 57 with stable Graves' hyperthyroidism. Prospective prediction of ophthalmopathy was tested in an independent validation cohort of fewer than 20 hyperthyroidism patients and 17 patients who later progressed to ophthalmopathy. The 100 discovery patients were divided at random into training and test sets in a 7:3 ratio. In addition, the study compared T-cell repertoires in thyroid tissue and in blood from about 6 Graves' hyperthyroidism patients. Once sampling was done, hyperthyroidism patients were given methimazole at a starting dose of 30 mg daily, whereas ophthalmopathy patients were given high-dose intravenous methylprednisolone. The paper describes TCR Vbeta CDR3 sequencing of 135 peripheral blood samples, made up of approximately 40 ophthalmopathy patients, approximately 76 hyperthyroidism patients and 17 progressor patients.

This clonotype was detected ten times or more. What this receptor recognizes is not known. Base qualities are not at hand, and no much larger clone is one base apart. TCR beta CDR3 regions were amplified from RNA transcripts. The TCR CDR3 was subjected to a first round of RT-PCR using the HTBI primer set and the Qiagen OneStep RT-PCR kit. A second multiplex PCR round built the libraries, followed by size selection and purification. Sequencing of the libraries was done on an Illumina HiSeq2000 using paired-end 100 bp reads. Under the source paper's analysis protocol: SOAPnuke was used to process the raw data, removing reads that contained adapters or uncalled bases, had a mean Phred below 15, or lacked an exact match to the constant primer or identifier. COPE v1.2.5 was used to merge the high-quality paired reads, and each unique nucleotide sequence was defined as a clonotype. Clonotypes were aligned to IMGT TRBV, TRBD and TRBJ reference segments using MiTCR v1.1. The analysis included only V-J combinations with a frequency above 0.0001, which together covered 99.2% of the repertoires. A TCS score was defined as the ratio between F50 (clonal expansion) and ExV (chaos), using BLOSUM62-based TCRdist between CDR3 peptides within each V-J. Welch's t-statistics and random forest reduced some 510 V-J features to about 12, which were used in a naive Bayes classifier (R e1071). TCRdb reran the public reads through fastp at Q25 and MiXCR, keeping productive beta chains. Each entry is one CDR3 protein sequence, shown with its most common DNA and genes. The V and J calls here are based on TCRdb, not the publication. Within this sample are around 200,000 distinct CDR3 sequences, with around 19% of them counted one time only. The ten most abundant clones make up about 41% of the sample.

Paper-wide results and their limitations: In validation, progression to ophthalmopathy was predicted by the model with 70.59% sensitivity and nearly 75% specificity, a median of approximately 6.5 months before onset. In cross-validation, a model built on a 13 V-J signature told ophthalmopathy apart from stable hyperthyroidism with approximately 91% sensitivity and approximately 81% specificity, and in testing the same model reached 80%/75%. No statistical method was used to fix the sample size in advance, and group allocation was not hidden from the investigators. Most expanded thyroid clonotypes (frequency above 0.001) were also found in blood, which suggests that blood repertoires may mirror thyroid immune responses.

Stable Graves' hyperthyroidism was defined as no progression to ophthalmopathy during 18 months of follow-up. The hyperthyroidism patients were between 18 and 65 years old and newly diagnosed, with a disease duration of less than 2 months. Any patient with an uncontrolled infection, another autoimmune disease, pregnancy or lactation was excluded. Diagnoses were established on the basis of clinical symptoms, serum thyroxine and TRAb, thyroid ultrasound, and orbital computed tomography. PBMCs were separated from approximately 10 ml of fresh peripheral blood using Ficoll-Paque density gradient centrifugation. Trizol reagent was used to extract total RNA, and RNA quality was then checked on an Agilent 2100 Bioanalyzer. CDR1 MDHEN and CDR2 SYDVKM are derived from the germline V gene. From the cysteine through the phenylalanine, the CDR3 covers 11 amino acids. Of the read, only the CDR3 DNA is kept; its 33 bases are in frame from base 1. V was cut back by 3 bases and J by 6 bases, leaving a gap of 0 bases between them.

The chain was built from TRBV28 and TRBJ1-6; the D segment cannot be called with confidence. The clonotype was recovered from a man aged 35-49 years with Graves' hyperthyroidism. The sample taken for sequencing was blood. The DNA reads as follows: TGTGCCAGCAGTTTTAATTCACCCCTCCACTTT. Translation gives CASSFNSPLHF.